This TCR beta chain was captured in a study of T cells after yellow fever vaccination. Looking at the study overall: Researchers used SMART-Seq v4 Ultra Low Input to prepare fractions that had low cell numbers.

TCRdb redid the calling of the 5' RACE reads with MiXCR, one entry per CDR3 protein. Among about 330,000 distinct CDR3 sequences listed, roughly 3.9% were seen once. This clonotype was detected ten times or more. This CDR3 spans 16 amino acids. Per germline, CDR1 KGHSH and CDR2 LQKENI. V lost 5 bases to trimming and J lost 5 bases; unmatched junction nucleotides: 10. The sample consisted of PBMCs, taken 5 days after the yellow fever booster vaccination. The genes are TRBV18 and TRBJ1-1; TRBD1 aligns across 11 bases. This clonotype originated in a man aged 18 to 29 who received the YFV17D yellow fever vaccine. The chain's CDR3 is CASSKGQGDPGTEAFF. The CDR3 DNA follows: TGTGCCAGCTCAAAGGGACAGGGGGACCCGGGAACTGAAGCTTTCTTT.